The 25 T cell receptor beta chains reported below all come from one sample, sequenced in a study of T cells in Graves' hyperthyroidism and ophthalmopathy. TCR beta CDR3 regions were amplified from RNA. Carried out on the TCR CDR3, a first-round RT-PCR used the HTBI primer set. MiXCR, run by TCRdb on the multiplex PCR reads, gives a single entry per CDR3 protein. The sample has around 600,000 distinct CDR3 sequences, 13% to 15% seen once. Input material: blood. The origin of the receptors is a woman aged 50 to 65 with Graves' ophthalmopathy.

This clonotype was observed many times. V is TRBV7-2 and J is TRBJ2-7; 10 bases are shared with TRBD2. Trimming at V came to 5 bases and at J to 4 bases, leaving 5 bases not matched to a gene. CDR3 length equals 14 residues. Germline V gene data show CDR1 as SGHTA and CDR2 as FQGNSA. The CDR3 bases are TGTGCCAGCAGCAAAACTAGCGGGGCTTACGAGCAGTACTTC. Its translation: CASSKTSGAYEQYF.

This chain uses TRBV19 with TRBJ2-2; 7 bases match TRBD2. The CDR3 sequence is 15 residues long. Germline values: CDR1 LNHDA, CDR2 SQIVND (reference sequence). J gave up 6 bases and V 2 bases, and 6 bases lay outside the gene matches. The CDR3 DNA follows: TGTGCCAGTAGTATAAGGACTAGTGCGTCCGGGGAGCTGTTTTTT. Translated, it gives CASSIRTSASGELFF.

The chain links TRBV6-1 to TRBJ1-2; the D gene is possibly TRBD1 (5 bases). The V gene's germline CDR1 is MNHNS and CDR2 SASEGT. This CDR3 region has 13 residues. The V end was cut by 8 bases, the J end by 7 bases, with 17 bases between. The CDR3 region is CASHDKGFSGYTF. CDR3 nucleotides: TGTGCCAGCCACGACAAGGGGTTCTCTGGCTACACCTTC.

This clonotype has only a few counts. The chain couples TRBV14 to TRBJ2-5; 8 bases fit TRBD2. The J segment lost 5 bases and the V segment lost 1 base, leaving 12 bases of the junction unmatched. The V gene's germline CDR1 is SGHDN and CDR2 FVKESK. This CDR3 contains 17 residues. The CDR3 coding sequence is TGTGCCAGCAGCCAAGGGCTAGCGGGCGGATCGCGGGAGACCCAGTACTTC. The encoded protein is CASSQGLAGGSRETQYF.

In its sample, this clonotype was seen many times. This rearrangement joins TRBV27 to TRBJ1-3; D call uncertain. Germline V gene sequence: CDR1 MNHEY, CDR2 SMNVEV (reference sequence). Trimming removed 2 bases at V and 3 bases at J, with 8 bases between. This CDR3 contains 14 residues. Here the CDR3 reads CASSLMAGGNTIYF. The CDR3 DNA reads TGTGCCAGCAGTTTAATGGCAGGTGGAAACACCATATATTTT.

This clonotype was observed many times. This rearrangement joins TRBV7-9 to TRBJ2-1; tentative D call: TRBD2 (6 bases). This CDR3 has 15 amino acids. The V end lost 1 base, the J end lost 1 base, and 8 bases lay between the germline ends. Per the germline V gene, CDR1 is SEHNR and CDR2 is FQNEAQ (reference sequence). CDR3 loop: CASSLGGISYNEQFF. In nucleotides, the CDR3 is TGTGCCAGCAGCTTAGGCGGGATATCCTACAATGAGCAGTTCTTC. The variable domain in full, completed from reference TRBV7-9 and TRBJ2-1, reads DTGVSQNPRHKITKRGQNVTFRCDPISEHNRLYWYRQTLGQGPEFLTYFQNEAQLEKSRLLSDRFSAERPKGSFSTLEIQRTEQGDSAMYLCASSLGGISYNEQFFGPGTRLTVL.

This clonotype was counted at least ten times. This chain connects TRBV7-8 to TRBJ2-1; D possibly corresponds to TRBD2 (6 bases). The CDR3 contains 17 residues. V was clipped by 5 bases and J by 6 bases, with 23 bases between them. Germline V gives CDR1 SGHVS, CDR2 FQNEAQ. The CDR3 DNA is TGTGCCAGCAGCCCCTTCCTCCGGGACTCTGGTGTCAATGAGCAGTTCTTC. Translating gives CASSPFLRDSGVNEQFF. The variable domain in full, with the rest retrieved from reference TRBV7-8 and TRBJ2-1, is GAGVSQSPRYKVAKRGQDVALRCDPISGHVSLFWYQQALGQGPEFLTYFQNEAQLDKSGLPSDRFFAERPEGSVSTLKIQRTQQEDSAVYLCASSPFLRDSGVNEQFFGPGTRLTVL.

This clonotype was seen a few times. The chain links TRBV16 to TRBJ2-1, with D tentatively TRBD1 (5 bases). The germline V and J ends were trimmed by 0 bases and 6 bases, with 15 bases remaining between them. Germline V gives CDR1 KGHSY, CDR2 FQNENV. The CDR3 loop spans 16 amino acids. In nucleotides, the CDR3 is TGTGCCAGCAGCCAATCTCCTCAGGGTGGGTTCAATGAGCAGTTCTTC. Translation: CASSQSPQGGFNEQFF.

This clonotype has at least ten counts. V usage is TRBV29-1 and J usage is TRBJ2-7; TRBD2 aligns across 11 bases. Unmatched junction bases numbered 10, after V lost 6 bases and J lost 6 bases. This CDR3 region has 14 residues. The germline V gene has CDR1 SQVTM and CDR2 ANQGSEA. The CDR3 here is CSVAPLAGEVEQYF. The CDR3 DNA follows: TGCAGCGTGGCCCCACTAGCGGGAGAGGTCGAGCAGTACTTC.

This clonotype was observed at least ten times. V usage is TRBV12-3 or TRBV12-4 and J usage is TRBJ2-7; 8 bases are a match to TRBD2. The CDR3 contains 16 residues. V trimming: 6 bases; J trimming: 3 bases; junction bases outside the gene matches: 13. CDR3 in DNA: TGTGCCAGCAGCACGTCCGGGGGGGACGCACGCTACGAGCAGTACTTC. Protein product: CASSTSGGDARYEQYF.

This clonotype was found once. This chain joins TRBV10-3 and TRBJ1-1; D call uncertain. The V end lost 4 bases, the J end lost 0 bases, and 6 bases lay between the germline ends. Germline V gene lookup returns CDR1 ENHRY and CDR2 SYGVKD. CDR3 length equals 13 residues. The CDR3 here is CAISGEVNTEAFF. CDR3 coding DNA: TGTGCCATCAGTGGGGAAGTGAACACTGAAGCTTTCTTT.

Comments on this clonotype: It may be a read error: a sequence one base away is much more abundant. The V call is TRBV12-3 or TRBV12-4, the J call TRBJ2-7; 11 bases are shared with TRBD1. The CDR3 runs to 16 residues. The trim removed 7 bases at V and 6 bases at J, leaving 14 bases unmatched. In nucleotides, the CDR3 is TGTGCCAGCAATTCGGACAGGGGGCGGGGGAGTATCGAGCAGTACTTC. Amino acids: CASNSDRGRGSIEQYF.

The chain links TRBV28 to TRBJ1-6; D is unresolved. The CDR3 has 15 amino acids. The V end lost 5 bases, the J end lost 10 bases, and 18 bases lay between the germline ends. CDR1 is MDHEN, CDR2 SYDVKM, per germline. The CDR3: CASSPNKKPHSPLHF. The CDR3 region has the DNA TGTGCCAGCAGTCCCAATAAGAAACCCCACTCACCCCTCCACTTT.

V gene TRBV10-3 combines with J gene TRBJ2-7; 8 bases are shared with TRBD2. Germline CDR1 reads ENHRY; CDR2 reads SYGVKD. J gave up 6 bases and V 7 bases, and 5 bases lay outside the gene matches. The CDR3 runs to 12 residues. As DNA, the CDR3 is TGTGCCATCACCGGACTAGCTGGCGAGCAGTACTTC. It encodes CAITGLAGEQYF.

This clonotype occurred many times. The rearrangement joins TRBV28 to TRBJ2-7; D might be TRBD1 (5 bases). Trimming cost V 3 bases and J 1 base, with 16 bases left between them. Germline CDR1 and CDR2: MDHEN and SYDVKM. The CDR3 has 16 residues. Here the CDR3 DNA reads TGTGCCAGCAGTTTGGGCCAGGGCAAAAGGTCCTACGAGCAGTACTTC. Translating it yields CASSLGQGKRSYEQYF.

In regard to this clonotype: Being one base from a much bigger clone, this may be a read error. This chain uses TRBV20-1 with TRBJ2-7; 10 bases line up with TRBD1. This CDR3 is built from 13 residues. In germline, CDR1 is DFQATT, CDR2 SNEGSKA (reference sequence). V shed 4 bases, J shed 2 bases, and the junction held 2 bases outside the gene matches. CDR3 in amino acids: CSATDRGTYEQYF. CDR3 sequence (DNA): TGCAGTGCTACGGACAGGGGGACCTACGAGCAGTACTTC.

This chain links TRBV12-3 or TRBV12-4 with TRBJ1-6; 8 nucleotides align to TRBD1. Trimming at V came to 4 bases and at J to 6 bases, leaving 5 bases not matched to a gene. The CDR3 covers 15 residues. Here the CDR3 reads CASSYRGFGNSPLHF. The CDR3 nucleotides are TGTGCCAGCAGTTACAGGGGGTTCGGTAATTCACCCCTCCACTTT.

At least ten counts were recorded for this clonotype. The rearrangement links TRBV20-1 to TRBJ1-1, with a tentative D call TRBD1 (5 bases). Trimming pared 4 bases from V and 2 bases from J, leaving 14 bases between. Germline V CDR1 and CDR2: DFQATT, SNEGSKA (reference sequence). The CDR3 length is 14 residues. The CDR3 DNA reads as TGCAGTGCTATGGGGGGGGGGAGTAACACTGAAGCTTTCTTT. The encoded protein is CSAMGGGSNTEAFF.

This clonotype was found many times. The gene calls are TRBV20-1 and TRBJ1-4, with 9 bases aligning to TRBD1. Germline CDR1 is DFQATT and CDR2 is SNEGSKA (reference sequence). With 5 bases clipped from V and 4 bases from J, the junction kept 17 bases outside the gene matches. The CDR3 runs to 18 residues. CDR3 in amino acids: CSAPVGTGTVGSNEKLFF. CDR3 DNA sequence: TGCAGTGCTCCCGTTGGGACAGGGACCGTCGGCAGTAATGAAAAACTGTTTTTT.

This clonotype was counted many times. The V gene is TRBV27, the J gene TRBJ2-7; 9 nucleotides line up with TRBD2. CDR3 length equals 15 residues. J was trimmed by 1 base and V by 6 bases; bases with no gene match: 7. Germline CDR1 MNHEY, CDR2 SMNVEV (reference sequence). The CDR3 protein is CASRLTSGQSYEQYF. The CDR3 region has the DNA TGTGCCAGCAGATTAACTAGCGGGCAATCCTACGAGCAGTACTTC.

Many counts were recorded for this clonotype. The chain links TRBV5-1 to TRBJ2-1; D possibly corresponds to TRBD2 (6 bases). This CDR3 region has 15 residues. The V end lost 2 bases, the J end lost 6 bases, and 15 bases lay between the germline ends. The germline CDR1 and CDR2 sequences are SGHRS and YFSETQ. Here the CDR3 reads CASSLLAPVGNEQFF. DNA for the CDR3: TGCGCCAGCAGCTTACTAGCCCCAGTAGGCAATGAGCAGTTCTTC.

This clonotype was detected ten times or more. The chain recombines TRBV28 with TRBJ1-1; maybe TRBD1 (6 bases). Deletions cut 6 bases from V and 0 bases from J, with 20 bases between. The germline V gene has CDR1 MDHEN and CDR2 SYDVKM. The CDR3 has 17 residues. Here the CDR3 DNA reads TGTGCCAGCAGGACCGGGACAACAGTCCTCATGAACACTGAAGCTTTCTTT. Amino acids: CASRTGTTVLMNTEAFF.

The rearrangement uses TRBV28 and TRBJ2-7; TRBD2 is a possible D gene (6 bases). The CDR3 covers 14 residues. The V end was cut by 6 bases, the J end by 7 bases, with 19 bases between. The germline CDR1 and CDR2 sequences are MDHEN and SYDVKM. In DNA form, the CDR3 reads TGTGCCAGCAGCCTACGGGACTTTTTACGAGAGCAGTACTTC. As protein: CASSLRDFLREQYF.

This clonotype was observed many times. CDR3 protein: CASSNRLGSSYNEQFF. The CDR3, as DNA: TGTGCCAGCAGTAACCGACTGGGGAGCTCCTACAATGAGCAGTTCTTC. The J gene is TRBJ2-1, the V gene TRBV6-2 or TRBV6-3; D possibly corresponds to TRBD2 (5 bases). The CDR3 is 16 amino acids. The V end was cut by 5 bases, the J end by 0 bases, with 14 bases between. Germline CDR1 MNHEY, CDR2 SVGEGT.

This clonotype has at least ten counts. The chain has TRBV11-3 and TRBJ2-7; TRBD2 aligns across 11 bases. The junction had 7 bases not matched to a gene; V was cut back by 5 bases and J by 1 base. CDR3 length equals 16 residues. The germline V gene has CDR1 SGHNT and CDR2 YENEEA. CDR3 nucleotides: TGTGCCAGCAGCCCTATGACTAGCGGGGAATCCTACGAGCAGTACTTC. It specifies CASSPMTSGESYEQYF.